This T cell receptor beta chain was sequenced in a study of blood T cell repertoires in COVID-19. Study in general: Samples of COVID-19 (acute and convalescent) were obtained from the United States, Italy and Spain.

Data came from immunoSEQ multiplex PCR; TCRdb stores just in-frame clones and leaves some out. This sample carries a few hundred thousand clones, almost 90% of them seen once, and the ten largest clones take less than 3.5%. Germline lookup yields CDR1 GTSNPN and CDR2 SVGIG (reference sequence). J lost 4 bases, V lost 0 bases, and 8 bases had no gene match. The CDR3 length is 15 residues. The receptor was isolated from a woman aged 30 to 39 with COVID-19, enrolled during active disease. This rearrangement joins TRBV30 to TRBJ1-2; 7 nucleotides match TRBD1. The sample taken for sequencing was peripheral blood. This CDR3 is CAWSVSGRGVYGYTF. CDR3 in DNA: TGTGCCTGGAGTGTATCGGGCAGGGGGGTCTATGGCTACACCTTC. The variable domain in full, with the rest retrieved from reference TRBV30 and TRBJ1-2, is SQTIHQWPATLVQPVGSPLSLECTVEGTSNPNLYWYRQAAGRGLQLLFYSVGIGQISSEVPQNLSASRPQDRQFILSSKKLLLSDSGFYLCAWSVSGRGVYGYTFGSGTRLTVV.